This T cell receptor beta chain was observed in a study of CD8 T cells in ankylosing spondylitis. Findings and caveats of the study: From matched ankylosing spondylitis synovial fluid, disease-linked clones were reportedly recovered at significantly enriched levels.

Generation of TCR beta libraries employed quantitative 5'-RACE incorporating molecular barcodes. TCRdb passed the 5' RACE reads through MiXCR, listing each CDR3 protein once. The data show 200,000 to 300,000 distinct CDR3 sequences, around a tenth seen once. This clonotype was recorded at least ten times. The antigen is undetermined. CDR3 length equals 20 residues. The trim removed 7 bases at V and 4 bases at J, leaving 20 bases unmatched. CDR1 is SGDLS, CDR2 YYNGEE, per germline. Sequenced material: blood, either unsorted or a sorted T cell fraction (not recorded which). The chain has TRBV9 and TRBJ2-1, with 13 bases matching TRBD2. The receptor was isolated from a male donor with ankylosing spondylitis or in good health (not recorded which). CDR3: CASSYGRTSGRKVRYNEQFF. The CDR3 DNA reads TGTGCCAGCTCCTATGGTAGGACTAGCGGGAGAAAGGTCAGGTACAATGAGCAGTTCTTC.